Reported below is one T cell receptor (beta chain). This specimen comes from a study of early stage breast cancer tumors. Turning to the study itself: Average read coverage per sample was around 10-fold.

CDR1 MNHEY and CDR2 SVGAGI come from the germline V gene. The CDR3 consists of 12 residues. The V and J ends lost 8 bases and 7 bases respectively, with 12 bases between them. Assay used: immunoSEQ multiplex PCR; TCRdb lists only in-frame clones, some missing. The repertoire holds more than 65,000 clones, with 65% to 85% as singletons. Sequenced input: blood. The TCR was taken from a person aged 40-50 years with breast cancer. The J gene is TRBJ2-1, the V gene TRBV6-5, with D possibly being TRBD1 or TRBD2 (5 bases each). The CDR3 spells CASRGRENEQFF. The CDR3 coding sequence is TGTGCCAGCCGGGGCAGGGAAAATGAGCAGTTCTTC.